The sequence of this T cell receptor (beta chain) was determined in a study of cytomegalovirus exposure and HLA in healthy donors. As regards this clone: Its antigen is unidentified.

J lost 4 bases, V lost 3 bases, and 9 bases had no gene match. Germline V gives CDR1 MDHEN, CDR2 SYDVKM. The CDR3 covers 17 residues. The PCR used 60 Vbeta and 13 Jbeta primers. Libraries were prepared by immunoSEQ multiplex PCR; TCRdb keeps only in-frame clonotypes and omits some of them. The table has under 200,000 clones, roughly 80% seen once. Overall study results and limits: A reported reduction in N-insertions relative to the roughly 710-donor mean was seen in an Asian-associated ancestry cluster in a later analysis. It has been reported that TCR beta sequences accurately predicted the HLA-A and HLA-B alleles of most subjects.

The chain is built from TRBV28 and TRBJ2-2; TRBD2 matches at 9 bases. The source of this sequence is a man aged 25 to 45 in good health and CMV-seropositive. The material sequenced was PBMCs. The CDR3 is CASSFPPGRGGTGELFF. The CDR3 nucleotides read TGTGCCAGCAGTTTCCCCCCGGGGCGGGGGGGCACCGGGGAGCTGTTTTTT.